The 15 T cell receptor beta chains below come from one sample, sequenced in a study of cytomegalovirus exposure and HLA in healthy donors. Primers: 60 Vbeta forward and 13 Jbeta reverse. Profiled with immunoSEQ multiplex PCR; TCRdb holds only in-frame clones, not every one. The profile shows roughly 190,000 clones, 70% to 75% of them singletons. Specimen: PBMCs. The receptors here all came from a woman between 25 and 40 years old in good health and CMV-seropositive.

This clone was observed a handful of times. The chain links TRBV6-6 to TRBJ1-1, with a possible D match to TRBD1 (5 bases). V lost 4 bases to trimming and J lost 2 bases, with 11 bases between them. CDR1 and CDR2 (germline): MNHNY, SVGAGI (reference sequence). This CDR3 contains 14 residues. The CDR3, as DNA: TGTGCCAGCAGTTTCACTCAGGGAAACACTGAAGCTTTCTTT. Protein product: CASSFTQGNTEAFF.

The rearrangement joins TRBV6-5 to TRBJ2-1; 10 bases align to TRBD2. The CDR3 extends over 15 amino acids. The V and J ends lost 5 bases and 1 base, in that order; junction bases with no gene match: 2. Germline CDR1 MNHEY, CDR2 SVGAGI. The CDR3 sequence is CASSMTSGSYNEQFF. The CDR3 DNA follows: TGTGCCAGCAGTATGACTAGCGGGTCCTACAATGAGCAGTTCTTC.

CDR3 in DNA: TGTGCCAGCAGAGACTATAGCTCTGGCACAGATACGCAGTATTTT. Encoded protein: CASRDYSSGTDTQYF. This chain joins TRBV2 and TRBJ2-3, with D perhaps TRBD2 (5 bases). The length of the CDR3 is 15 residues. Trimming stripped 6 bases from V and 1 base from J, with 14 bases between. Germline CDR1 reads SNHLY; CDR2 reads FYNNEI.

This chain joins TRBV27 and TRBJ2-1; perhaps TRBD2 as D (5 bases). This CDR3 has 16 residues. The V gene lost 5 bases and the J gene lost 0 bases, with 14 bases spanning the gap. Per germline, CDR1 MNHEY and CDR2 SMNVEV (reference sequence). The CDR3 DNA is TGTGCCAGCAGTCCAGACTACCCGAGCTCCTACAATGAGCAGTTCTTC. Its protein is CASSPDYPSSYNEQFF.

Comments on this clone: Compared with germline, one end of the junction differs, possibly owing to a read error. Other DNA variants within this sample encode the same CDR3. The gene calls are TRBV29-1 and TRBJ2-7; 7 bases map to TRBD1. The CDR3 extends over 13 amino acids. Germline values: CDR1 SQVTM, CDR2 ANQGSEA. The CDR3 DNA sequence: TGCAGCGCGCTACCCGACAGGGCCCACGAGCAATACTTC. It specifies CSALPDRAHEQYF.

This clone has more than one count but fewer than ten. The V gene is TRBV28, the J gene TRBJ2-7; the D gene is possibly TRBD2 (5 bases). Germline loops: CDR1 MDHEN, CDR2 SYDVKM. The CDR3 has 13 amino acids. V shed 3 bases and J shed 7 bases, with 13 bases lying between them. CDR3 DNA sequence: TGTGCCAGCAGTTTGGTCAGCACTAGAGAGCAGTACTTC. The encoded protein is CASSLVSTREQYF.

The V gene is TRBV15, the J gene TRBJ2-7; D gene ambiguous. Trimming took 1 base from V and 2 from J, leaving 9 bases between them. The germline V gene encodes CDR1 LNHNV and CDR2 YYDKDF (reference sequence). This CDR3 has 14 residues. CDR3 in amino acids: CATSRVSTAYEQYF. DNA of the CDR3: TGTGCCACCAGCAGAGTGAGTACTGCCTACGAGCAGTACTTC.

This chain connects TRBV19 to TRBJ2-7; D remains unclear. CDR3 length: 14 residues. V was trimmed by 4 bases and J by 2 bases, leaving 12 bases between them. CDR1 and CDR2 from the germline V gene are LNHDA and SQIVND (reference sequence). The CDR3, as DNA: TGTGCCAGTAGTACGGTGGGCCCAACCTACGAGCAGTACTTC. It translates to CASSTVGPTYEQYF.

V gene TRBV6-5 combines with J gene TRBJ2-4; perhaps TRBD2 as D (5 bases). Trimming removed 6 bases at V and 7 bases at J, with 19 bases between. Germline CDR1 reads MNHEY; CDR2 reads SVGAGI. The CDR3 runs 15 residues. Written as DNA, the CDR3 is TGTGCCAGCAGCTCACCCGGGGAAAGGTATAACATTCAGTACTTC. Protein product: CASSSPGERYNIQYF.

This clone occurred a few times. V and J are TRBV27 and TRBJ2-2; no definite D call. V shed 7 bases and J shed 2 bases, with 11 bases lying between them. Germline-derived CDR1 and CDR2 are MNHEY and SMNVEV (reference sequence). The CDR3 runs to 14 residues. In nucleotides, the CDR3 is TGTGCCAGCACCAGGCGTTCTAACACCGGGGAGCTGTTTTTT. It encodes CASTRRSNTGELFF.

The chain carries TRBV25-1 and TRBJ2-5; 7 positions agree with TRBD1. The length of the CDR3 is 14 residues. V lost 8 bases and J lost 4; bases outside the gene matches: 10. Germline V gives CDR1 MGHDK, CDR2 SYGVNS. The CDR3 region is CASPDRVGVETQYF. Written as DNA, the CDR3 is TGTGCCAGCCCAGACAGGGTTGGCGTAGAGACCCAGTACTTC. Complete variable domain (other parts from reference TRBV25-1 and TRBJ2-5): EADIYQTPRYLVIGTGKKITLECSQTMGHDKMYWYQQDPGMELHLIHYSYGVNSTEKGDLSSESTVSRIRTEHFPLTLESARPSHTSQYLCASPDRVGVETQYFGPGTRLLVL.

This clone was recorded a few times. V usage is TRBV5-1 and J usage is TRBJ2-1; 7 bases are a match to TRBD1. Germline V gives CDR1 SGHRS, CDR2 YFSETQ. V lost 3 bases to trimming and J lost 9 bases; unmatched junction nucleotides: 9. CDR3 length: 14 amino acids. The CDR3 sequence: CASSSETGVGEQFF. CDR3 nucleotides: TGCGCCAGCAGCTCAGAAACAGGGGTAGGTGAGCAGTTCTTC.

The J gene is TRBJ2-4, the V gene TRBV6-5, with 11 nucleotides matching TRBD2. The CDR3 is 15 residues long. The trim removed 6 bases at V and 8 bases at J, leaving 9 bases unmatched. CDR1 and CDR2 from the germline V gene are MNHEY and SVGAGI. The CDR3 spells CASRDSGRAGDIQYF. The DNA of the CDR3 is TGTGCCAGCAGAGATAGCGGGAGGGCCGGGGACATTCAGTACTTC.

The chain recombines TRBV5-6 with TRBJ2-1; D possibly corresponds to TRBD1 (6 bases). The CDR3 runs to 13 residues. Per the germline V gene, CDR1 is SGHDT and CDR2 is YYEEEE. The V gene lost 7 bases and the J gene lost 4 bases, with 12 bases spanning the gap. This CDR3 reads CASDDRRYNEQFF. As DNA, the CDR3 is TGTGCCAGCGATGACAGGAGGTACAATGAGCAGTTCTTC.

This sequence joins TRBV6-1 and TRBJ2-7; 13 bases map to TRBD2. Germline CDR1 reads MNHNS; CDR2 reads SASEGT. The CDR3 totals 14 residues. V lost 7 bases to trimming and J lost 3 bases; unmatched junction nucleotides: 3. The CDR3 DNA sequence: TGTGCCAGCAAGGGACTAGCGGGATTCTACGAGCAGTACTTC. Encoded protein: CASKGLAGFYEQYF.